This T cell receptor (beta chain) was retrieved from a study of spatial heterogeneity in lung cancer. In the study overall: Consistently, beta-chain sequences turned up in larger numbers than alpha-chain sequences did.

The time point: sample taken at primary tumor resection. Frozen PBMC, nontumor lung or tumor provided whole RNA, which was sequenced unsorted. There were 70 to 80 donors, all of them untreated patients with early-stage non-small cell lung cancer. Trimming took off 3 bases at V and 4 bases at J, with 3 bases between the two ends. CDR1 SGHAT and CDR2 FQDESV come from the germline V gene (reference sequence). The CDR3 runs to 11 residues. MiXCR, applied by TCRdb to the 5' RACE reads, yields one record per CDR3 protein. The table shows 89,000 or so distinct CDR3 sequences, with 15% to 25% occurring only once. This clonotype has just a few counts.

The rearrangement uses TRBV11-1 and TRBJ1-1; unclear D gene. The sequencing here drew on PBMCs, taken at surgery. The receptor was derived from a male donor with early-stage non-small cell lung cancer. The CDR3 DNA reads as TGTGCCAGCAGCTTTACCACTGAAGCTTTCTTT. It encodes CASSFTTEAFF. Looking up the rest from reference TRBV11-1 and TRBJ1-1 gives the full variable domain: EAEVAQSPRYKITEKSQAVAFWCDPISGHATLYWYRQILGQGPELLVQFQDESVVDDSQLPKDRFSAERLKGVDSTLKIQPAELGDSAMYLCASSFTTEAFFGQGTRLTVV.